Sequencing of this T cell receptor beta chain was carried out in a study of post-analysis software for immune sequencing data. Findings and caveats of the study: The study found TRBV5-6, TRBV5-1 and TRBV20-1 among roughly 5 TRBV segments more frequent in patients than controls. Samples made in the same batch grouped tightly together by F measure. Controls showed significantly higher normalized Chao1 diversity than did multiple sclerosis patients.

This clonotype showed up just a few times. Antigen unknown. The V gene lost 4 bases and the J gene lost 1 base, with 13 bases spanning the gap. The CDR3 runs 15 residues. Germline V gives CDR1 MGHRA, CDR2 YSYEKL. Prepared libraries of TCR beta cDNA carried unique molecular identifiers. MiXCR, run by TCRdb on the PCR reads, gives a single entry per CDR3 protein. Here the sample spans a few hundred thousand distinct CDR3 sequences, over 30% being singletons. This chain uses TRBV4-1 with TRBJ2-5; D perhaps matches TRBD2 (5 bases). The sample comprised blood. The clonotype comes from a girl aged 2-15 years with multiple sclerosis. CDR3 protein: CASSPGIDGQETQYF. The CDR3 nucleotides are TGCGCCAGCAGCCCCGGGATTGACGGCCAAGAGACCCAGTACTTC.